This T cell receptor beta chain stems from a study of T-cell reconstitution after alpha-beta-depleted transplantation in children. Points from the study as a whole: Several patients had high TCRbeta diversity at day 60; it came from surviving recipient T cells and thymic progenitors. Reportedly, roughly two months post-transplant, alpha-beta T cells arose from several hundred expanded graft clones. A year post-transplant, T-cell counts and diversity derived mostly from newly produced T cells.

As it was prepared, the TCRbeta library received unique molecular identifiers. MiXCR, applied by TCRdb to the PCR reads, yields one record per CDR3 protein. The sample includes 250,000 to 400,000 distinct CDR3 sequences, around 20% of them seen just once. Comment on this clonotype: The antigen remains unidentified.

Looked up from germline, CDR1 is MNHNS and CDR2 is SASEGT. V lost 7 bases and J lost 7; bases outside the gene matches: 6. The CDR3 loop spans 13 amino acids. Sequences were derived from PBMCs, mostly from graft donor cells, sampled 180 days after TCRalphabeta/CD19-depleted stem cell transplant. This receptor was identified in a male patient younger than 18 who had a stem cell transplant for acute lymphoblastic leukemia, so the T cells may come from the graft donor. The V call is TRBV6-1, the J call TRBJ2-1, with TRBD1 identical over 8 bases. The CDR3 region has the DNA TGTGCCAGCAATCCGGGACAGGAGAATGAGCAGTTCTTC. It codes for CASNPGQENEQFF.